This section outlines one T cell receptor beta chain sequence together with its context. V was shortened by 0 bases and J by 4 bases, with 17 bases between the two germline ends. Per germline, CDR1 SGHRS and CDR2 YFSETQ. The CDR3 extends over 17 amino acids. The sample belongs to a study of shared clonotypes between healthy human individuals. Study processing details: ImmunoSEQ only sent back junction sequences with no quality scores, so filtering was done differently. The assay was immunoSEQ multiplex PCR, and TCRdb's table has in-frame clones only and misses some. V and J calls plus clone size are reproduced from that table; the DNA served to infer D and trimming. This sample has about 2.3 million clones, with 90% to 95% found just once.

The sequencing sample was made of naive CD4+ T cells from PBMCs. As for subset: CD45RA+ positively selected. This sequence joins TRBV5-1 and TRBJ1-3, with D maybe TRBD1 (5 bases). This clonotype was obtained from a man aged 18 to 30 in good health. Some clones in this sample may be carry-over from other donors' samples. The chain's CDR3 is CASSLVFAGTRGNTIYF. The CDR3 DNA follows: TGCGCCAGCAGCTTGGTTTTCGCAGGGACCCGGGGAAACACCATATATTTT.